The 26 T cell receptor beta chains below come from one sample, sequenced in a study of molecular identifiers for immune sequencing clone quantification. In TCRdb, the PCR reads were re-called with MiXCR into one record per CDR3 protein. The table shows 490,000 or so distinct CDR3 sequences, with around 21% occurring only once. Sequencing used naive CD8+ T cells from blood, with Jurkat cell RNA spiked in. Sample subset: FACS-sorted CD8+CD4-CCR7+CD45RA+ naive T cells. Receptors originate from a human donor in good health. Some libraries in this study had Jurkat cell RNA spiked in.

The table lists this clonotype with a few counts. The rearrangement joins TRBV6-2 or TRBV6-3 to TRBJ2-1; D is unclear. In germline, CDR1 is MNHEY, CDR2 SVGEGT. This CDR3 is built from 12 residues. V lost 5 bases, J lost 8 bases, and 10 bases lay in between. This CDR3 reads CASSRNMDEQFF. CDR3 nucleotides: TGTGCCAGCAGTCGCAACATGGATGAGCAGTTCTTC.

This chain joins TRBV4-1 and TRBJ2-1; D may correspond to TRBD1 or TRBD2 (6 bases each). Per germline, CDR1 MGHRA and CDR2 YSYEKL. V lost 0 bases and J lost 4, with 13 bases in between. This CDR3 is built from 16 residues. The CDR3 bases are TGCGCCAGCAGCCAAGAACCAGGGGACTTTTACAATGAGCAGTTCTTC. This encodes CASSQEPGDFYNEQFF.

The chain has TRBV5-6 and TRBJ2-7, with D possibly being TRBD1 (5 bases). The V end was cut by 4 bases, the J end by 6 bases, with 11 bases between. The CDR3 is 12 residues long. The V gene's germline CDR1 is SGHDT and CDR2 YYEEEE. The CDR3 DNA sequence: TGTGCCAGCAGCGTGGCCAGGGTCGAGCAGTACTTC. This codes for CASSVARVEQYF.

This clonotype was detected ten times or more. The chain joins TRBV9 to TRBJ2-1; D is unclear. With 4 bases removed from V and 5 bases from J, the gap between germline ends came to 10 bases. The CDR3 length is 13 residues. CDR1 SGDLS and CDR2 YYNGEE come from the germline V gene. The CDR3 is CASSPRPDNEQFF. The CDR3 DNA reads TGTGCCAGCAGCCCTCGACCGGACAATGAGCAGTTCTTC.

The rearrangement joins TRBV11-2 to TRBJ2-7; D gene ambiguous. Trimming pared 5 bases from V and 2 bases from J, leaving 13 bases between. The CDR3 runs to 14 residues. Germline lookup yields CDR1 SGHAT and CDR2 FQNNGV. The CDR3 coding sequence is TGTGCCAGCAGCGGAGCTAGGGCCGCCTACGAGCAGTACTTC. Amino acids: CASSGARAAYEQYF.

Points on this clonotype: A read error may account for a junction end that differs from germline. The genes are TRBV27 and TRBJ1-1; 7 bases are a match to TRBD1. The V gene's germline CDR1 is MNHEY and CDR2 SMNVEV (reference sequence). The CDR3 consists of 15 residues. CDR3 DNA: TGTGCCAGCAGTCCCCAGACAGGGTTGAACATTGAAGCTTTCTTT. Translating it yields CASSPQTGLNIEAFF.

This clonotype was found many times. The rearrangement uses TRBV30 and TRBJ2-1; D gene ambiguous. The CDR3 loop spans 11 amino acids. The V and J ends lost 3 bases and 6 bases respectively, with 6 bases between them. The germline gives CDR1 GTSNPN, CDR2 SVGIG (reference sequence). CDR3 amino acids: CAWRSGNEQFF. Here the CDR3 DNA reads TGTGCCTGGAGGTCCGGCAATGAGCAGTTCTTC.

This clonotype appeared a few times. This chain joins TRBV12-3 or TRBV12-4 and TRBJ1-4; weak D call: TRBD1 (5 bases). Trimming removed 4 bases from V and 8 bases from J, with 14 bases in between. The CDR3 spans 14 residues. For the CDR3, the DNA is TGTGCCAGCAGTTCAGGTCCTGAGGGGGAAAAACTGTTTTTT. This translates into CASSSGPEGEKLFF.

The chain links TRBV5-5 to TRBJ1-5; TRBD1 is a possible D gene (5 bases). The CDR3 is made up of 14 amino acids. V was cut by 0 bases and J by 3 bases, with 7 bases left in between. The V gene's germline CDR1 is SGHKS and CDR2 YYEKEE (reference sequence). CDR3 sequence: CASSLGQLNQPQHF. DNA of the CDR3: TGTGCCAGCAGCTTGGGACAGCTCAATCAGCCCCAGCATTTT.

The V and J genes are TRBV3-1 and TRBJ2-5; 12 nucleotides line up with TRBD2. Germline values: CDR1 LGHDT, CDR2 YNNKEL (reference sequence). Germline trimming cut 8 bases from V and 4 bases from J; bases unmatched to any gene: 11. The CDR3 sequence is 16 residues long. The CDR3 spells CASLKIGLAGPETQYF. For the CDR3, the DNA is TGTGCCAGCTTAAAGATTGGACTAGCGGGACCAGAGACCCAGTACTTC.

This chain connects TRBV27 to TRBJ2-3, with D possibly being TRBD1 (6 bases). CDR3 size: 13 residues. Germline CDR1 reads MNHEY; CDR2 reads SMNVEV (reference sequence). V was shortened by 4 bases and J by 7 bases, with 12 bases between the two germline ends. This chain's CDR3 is CASSSQGRNTQYF. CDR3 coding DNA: TGTGCCAGCAGTTCACAGGGACGGAATACGCAGTATTTT.

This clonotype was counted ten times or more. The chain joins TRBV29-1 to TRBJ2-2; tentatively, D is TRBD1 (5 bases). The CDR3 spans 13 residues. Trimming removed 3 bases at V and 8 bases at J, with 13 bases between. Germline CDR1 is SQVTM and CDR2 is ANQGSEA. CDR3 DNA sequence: TGCAGCGTTGATGGGGCAGTAGCTGGGGAGCTGTTTTTT. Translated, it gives CSVDGAVAGELFF.

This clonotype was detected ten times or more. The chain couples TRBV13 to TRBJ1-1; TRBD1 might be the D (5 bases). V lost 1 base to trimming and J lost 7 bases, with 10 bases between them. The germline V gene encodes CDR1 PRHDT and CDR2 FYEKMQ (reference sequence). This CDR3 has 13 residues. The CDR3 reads CASSLVQGGEAFF. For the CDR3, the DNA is TGTGCCAGCAGCTTAGTCCAGGGCGGTGAAGCTTTCTTT. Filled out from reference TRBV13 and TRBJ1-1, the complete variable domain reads AAGVIQSPRHLIKEKRETATLKCYPIPRHDTVYWYQQGPGQDPQFLISFYEKMQSDKGSIPDRFSAQQFSDYHSELNMSSLELGDSALYFCASSLVQGGEAFFGQGTRLTVV.

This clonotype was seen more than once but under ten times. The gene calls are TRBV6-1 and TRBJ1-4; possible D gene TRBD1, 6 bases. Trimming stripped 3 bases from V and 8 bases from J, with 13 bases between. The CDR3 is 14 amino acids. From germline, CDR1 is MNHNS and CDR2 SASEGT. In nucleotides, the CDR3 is TGTGCCAGCAGTGACAGGGGAGGGGAGGAAAAACTGTTTTTT. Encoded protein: CASSDRGGEEKLFF.

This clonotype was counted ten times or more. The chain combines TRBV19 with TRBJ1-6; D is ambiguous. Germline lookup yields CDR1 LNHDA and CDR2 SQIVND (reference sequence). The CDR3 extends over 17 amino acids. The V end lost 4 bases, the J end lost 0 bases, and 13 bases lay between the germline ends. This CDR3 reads CASSTWTQSSYNSPLHF. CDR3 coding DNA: TGTGCCAGTAGTACTTGGACGCAGAGCTCCTATAATTCACCCCTCCACTTT.

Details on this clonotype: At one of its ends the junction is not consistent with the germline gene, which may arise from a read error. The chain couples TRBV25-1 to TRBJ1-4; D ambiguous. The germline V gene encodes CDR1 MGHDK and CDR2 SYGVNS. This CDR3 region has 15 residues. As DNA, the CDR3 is TGTGCCAGCAGTCCTCTGGACGGGCGCTATGAAAAACTGCTTTTT. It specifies CASSPLDGRYEKLLF.

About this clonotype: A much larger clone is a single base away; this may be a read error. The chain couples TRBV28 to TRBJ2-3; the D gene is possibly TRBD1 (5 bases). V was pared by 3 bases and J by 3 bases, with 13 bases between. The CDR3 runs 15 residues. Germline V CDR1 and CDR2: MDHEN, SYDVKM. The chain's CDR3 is CASSLGRVMTDTQYF. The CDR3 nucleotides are TGTGCCAGCAGTTTGGGCAGGGTAATGACAGATACGCAGTATTTT.

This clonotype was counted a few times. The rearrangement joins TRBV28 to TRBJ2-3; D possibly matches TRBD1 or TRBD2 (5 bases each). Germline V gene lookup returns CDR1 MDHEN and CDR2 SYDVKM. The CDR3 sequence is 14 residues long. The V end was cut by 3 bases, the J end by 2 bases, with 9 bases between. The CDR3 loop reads CASSFGTNTDTQYF. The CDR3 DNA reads TGTGCCAGCAGTTTCGGGACGAACACAGATACGCAGTATTTT.

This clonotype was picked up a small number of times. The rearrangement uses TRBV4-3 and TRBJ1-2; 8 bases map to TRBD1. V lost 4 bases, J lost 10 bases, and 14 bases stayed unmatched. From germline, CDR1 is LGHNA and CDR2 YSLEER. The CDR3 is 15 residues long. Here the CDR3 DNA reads TGCGCCAGCAGCCCTGGACAGGGTACGGTATACAACTACACCTTC. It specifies CASSPGQGTVYNYTF.

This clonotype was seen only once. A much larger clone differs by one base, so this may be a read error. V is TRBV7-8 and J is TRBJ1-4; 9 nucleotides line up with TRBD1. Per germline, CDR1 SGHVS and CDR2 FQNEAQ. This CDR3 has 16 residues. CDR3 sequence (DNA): TGTGCCAACAGCCAACAGGGGGCCGGGACTAATGAAAAACTGTTTTTT. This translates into CANSQQGAGTNEKLFF.

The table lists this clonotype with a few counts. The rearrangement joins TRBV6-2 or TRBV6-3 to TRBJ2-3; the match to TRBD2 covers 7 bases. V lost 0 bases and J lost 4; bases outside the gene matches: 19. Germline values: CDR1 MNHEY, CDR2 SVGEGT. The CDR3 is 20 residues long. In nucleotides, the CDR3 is TGTGCCAGCAGTTACTCGATATACGGTACTCGGCGGGAGTTTGCAGATACGCAGTATTTT. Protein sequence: CASSYSIYGTRREFADTQYF.

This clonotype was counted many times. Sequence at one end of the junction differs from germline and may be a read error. CDR3 sequence: CASSLVGGELFF. The CDR3 DNA sequence: TGTGCCAGCAGCTTAGTAGGCGGGGAGCTGTTTTTT. V is TRBV12-3 or TRBV12-4 and J is TRBJ2-2; D unclear. This CDR3 comprises 12 residues.

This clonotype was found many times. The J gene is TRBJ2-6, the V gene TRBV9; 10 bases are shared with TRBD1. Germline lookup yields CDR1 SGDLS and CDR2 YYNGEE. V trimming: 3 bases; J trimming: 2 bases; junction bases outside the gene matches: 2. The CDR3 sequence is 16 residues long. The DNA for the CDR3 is TGTGCCAGCAGCGAGACAGGGGGCCCTGGGGCCAACGTCCTGACTTTC. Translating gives CASSETGGPGANVLTF.

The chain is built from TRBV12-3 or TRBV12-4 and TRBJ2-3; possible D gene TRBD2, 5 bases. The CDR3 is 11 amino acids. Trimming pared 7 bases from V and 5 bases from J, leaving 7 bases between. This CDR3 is CASTEGDTQYF. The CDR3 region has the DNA TGTGCCAGCACTGAGGGAGATACGCAGTATTTT.

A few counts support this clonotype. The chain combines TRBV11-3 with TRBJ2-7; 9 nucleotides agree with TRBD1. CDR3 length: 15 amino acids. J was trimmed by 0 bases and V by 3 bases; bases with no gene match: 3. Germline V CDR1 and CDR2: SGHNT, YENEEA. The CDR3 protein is CASSFGTGLSYEQYF. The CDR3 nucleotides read TGTGCCAGCAGCTTCGGGACAGGGCTCTCCTACGAGCAGTACTTC.

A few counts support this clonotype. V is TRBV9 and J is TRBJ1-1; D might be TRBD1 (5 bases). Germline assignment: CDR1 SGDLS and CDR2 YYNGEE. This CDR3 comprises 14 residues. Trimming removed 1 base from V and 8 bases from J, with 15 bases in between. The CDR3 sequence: CASSVLDTGDEAFF. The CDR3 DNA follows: TGTGCCAGCAGCGTATTAGACACGGGGGACGAAGCTTTCTTT.